A single sample gave rise to the 3 T cell receptor beta chains below, sequenced in a study of immune evolution from preneoplasia to lung adenocarcinoma. Data came from immunoSEQ multiplex PCR; TCRdb stores just in-frame clones and leaves some out. The sample has roughly 3,500 clones, 75% to 85% seen once. Specimen: FFPE lung adenocarcinoma in situ tissue. These receptor sequences come from a person aged 70 to 85 with lung adenocarcinoma.

The chain has TRBV27 and TRBJ2-6, with a tentative D call TRBD1 (6 bases). CDR1 and CDR2 (germline): MNHEY, SMNVEV (reference sequence). V shed 6 bases and J shed 3 bases, with 15 bases lying between them. This CDR3 comprises 16 residues. CDR3 loop: CASRNRVSGGANVLTF. Here the CDR3 DNA reads TGTGCCAGCAGAAACAGGGTCTCTGGTGGGGCCAACGTCCTGACTTTC.

CDR3 residues: CASTATQDNYGYTF. CDR3 sequence (DNA): TGCGCCAGCACCGCGACCCAGGATAACTATGGCTACACCTTC. J is TRBJ1-2 and V is TRBV4-1; D is ambiguous. The CDR3 is made up of 14 amino acids. From germline, CDR1 is MGHRA and CDR2 YSYEKL. V lost 7 bases to trimming and J lost 1 base, with 13 bases between them.

The rearrangement links TRBV5-1 to TRBJ1-4, with TRBD1 as a possible D gene (6 bases). Per the germline V gene, CDR1 is SGHRS and CDR2 is YFSETQ. Trimming cost V 10 bases and J 5 bases, with 12 bases left between them. The CDR3 runs 12 residues. DNA for the CDR3: TGCGCCGGGGGCAGGGAGAATGAAAAACTGTTTTTT. This gives the protein CAGGRENEKLFF.